This entry lists 10 T cell receptor beta chains sequenced from one sample in a study of T cells after yellow fever vaccination. Via MiXCR, TCRdb re-called the 5' RACE reads, giving one row per CDR3 protein. The sample lists about 150,000 distinct CDR3 sequences, around 6.3% occurring once. Source: CD4+ T cells sorted from PBMCs, taken 10 days after the yellow fever booster vaccination. The source of these receptors is a young man who received the YFV17D yellow fever vaccine.

This clonotype appeared many times. The rearrangement joins TRBV18 to TRBJ2-3; D is unresolved. V gave up 0 bases and J gave up 3 bases, with 7 bases separating them. The CDR3 has 14 residues. The germline V gene has CDR1 KGHSH and CDR2 LQKENI. The CDR3 loop reads CASSPPARTDTQYF. CDR3 DNA: TGTGCCAGCTCACCACCGGCTAGAACAGATACGCAGTATTTT.

This clonotype was detected many times. This rearrangement joins TRBV6-2 or TRBV6-3 to TRBJ2-7; TRBD2 agrees at 7 bases. With 6 bases clipped from V and 3 bases from J, the junction kept 8 bases outside the gene matches. This CDR3 comprises 14 residues. Germline lookup yields CDR1 MNHEY and CDR2 SVGEGT. CDR3: CASSKPSGIYEQYF. Here the CDR3 DNA reads TGTGCCAGCAGCAAGCCTAGCGGAATCTACGAGCAGTACTTC.

This clonotype was counted at least ten times. The chain couples TRBV7-8 to TRBJ2-7, with 7 bases matching TRBD1. CDR1 and CDR2 (germline): SGHVS, FQNEAQ. The CDR3 covers 15 residues. V lost 6 bases and J lost 0; bases outside the gene matches: 8. For the CDR3, the DNA is TGTGCCAGCAGTTTAAGGACAGGAACCTCCTACGAGCAGTACTTC. It is translated as CASSLRTGTSYEQYF.

This chain connects TRBV7-2 to TRBJ1-2; D gene unclear. Trimming removed 4 bases at V and 11 bases at J, with 11 bases between. This CDR3 region has 11 residues. Germline V CDR1 and CDR2: SGHTA, FQGNSA. Here the CDR3 DNA reads TGTGCCAGCAGCTCACCTACTGGTTACACCTTC. This gives the protein CASSSPTGYTF.

This clonotype occurred many times. The chain links TRBV6-5 to TRBJ2-7; 9 nucleotides match TRBD1. CDR3 length: 14 residues. Germline V gene sequence: CDR1 MNHEY, CDR2 SVGAGI. With V trimmed by 4 bases and J by 2 bases, 3 bases remained unmatched. The chain's CDR3 is CASSLDRGPYEQYF. CDR3 sequence (DNA): TGTGCCAGCAGTTTGGACAGGGGCCCCTACGAGCAGTACTTC.

This clonotype showed up many times. The V and J genes are TRBV7-2 and TRBJ2-3, with 7 bases aligning to TRBD2. The CDR3 has 14 amino acids. Germline CDR1 SGHTA, CDR2 FQGNSA. Germline trimming cut 7 bases from V and 0 bases from J; bases unmatched to any gene: 4. The CDR3 loop is CASTTSSSTDTQYF. The CDR3 DNA is TGTGCCAGCACGACTAGCTCTAGCACAGATACGCAGTATTTT.

This clonotype was seen at least ten times. The chain carries TRBV5-1 and TRBJ1-2, with D possibly being TRBD1 (5 bases). The V and J ends lost 4 bases and 2 bases respectively, with 12 bases between them. Germline CDR1 is SGHRS and CDR2 is YFSETQ. The CDR3 runs to 14 residues. In DNA form, the CDR3 reads TGCGCCAGCAGCGCCGGACATTTCAACTATGGCTACACCTTC. Encoded protein: CASSAGHFNYGYTF.

This clonotype was seen repeatedly, ten times or more. J is TRBJ2-5 and V is TRBV7-2; no firm D call. This CDR3 contains 15 residues. Germline V gene lookup returns CDR1 SGHTA and CDR2 FQGNSA. Deletions cut 2 bases from V and 1 base from J, with 11 bases between. The CDR3 sequence: CASSLSRALQETQYF. CDR3 in DNA: TGTGCCAGCAGCTTAAGTCGGGCCCTCCAAGAGACCCAGTACTTC.

This clonotype was detected many times. J is TRBJ2-3 and V is TRBV29-1; D not certain. Germline loops: CDR1 SQVTM, CDR2 ANQGSEA. The CDR3 runs 14 residues. Trimming shortened V by 1 base and J by 2 bases, and 10 bases separated the two germline ends. CDR3 sequence (DNA): TGCAGCGTTGAAGGCCAGTTTTCCACAGATACGCAGTATTTT. Translation: CSVEGQFSTDTQYF.

This clonotype was found many times. The V gene is TRBV24-1, the J gene TRBJ2-3; D is possibly TRBD2 (5 bases). With 2 bases removed from V and 0 bases from J, the gap between germline ends came to 8 bases. Germline values: CDR1 KGHDR, CDR2 SFDVKD. The CDR3 contains 15 residues. The CDR3 loop is CATSDSGGSTDTQYF. Written as DNA, the CDR3 is TGTGCCACCAGTGATTCTGGCGGGAGCACAGATACGCAGTATTTT.